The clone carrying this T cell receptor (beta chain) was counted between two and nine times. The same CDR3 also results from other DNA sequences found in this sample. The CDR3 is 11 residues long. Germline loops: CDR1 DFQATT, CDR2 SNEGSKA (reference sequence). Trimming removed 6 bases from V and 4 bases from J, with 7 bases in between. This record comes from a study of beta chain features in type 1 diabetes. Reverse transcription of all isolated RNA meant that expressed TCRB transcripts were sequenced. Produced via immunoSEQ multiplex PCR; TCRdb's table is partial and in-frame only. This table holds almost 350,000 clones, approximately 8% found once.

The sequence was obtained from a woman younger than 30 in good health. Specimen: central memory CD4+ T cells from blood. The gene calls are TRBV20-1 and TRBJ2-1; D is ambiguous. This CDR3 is CSAPVYNEQFF. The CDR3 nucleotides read TGCAGTGCCCCAGTATACAATGAGCAGTTCTTC.